This TCR beta chain was found in a study of shared clonotypes between healthy human individuals. Germline CDR1 and CDR2: MNHEY and SMNVEV (reference sequence). Trimming removed 3 bases at V and 1 base at J, with 13 bases between. The CDR3 spans 15 residues. Produced via immunoSEQ multiplex PCR; TCRdb's table is partial and in-frame only. The top ten hold around 1.1% of the sample, which has about 2 million clones, around 96% seen once. It was CD45RO-negative cells, positively selected for CCR7, that made up naive CD8 cells, with terminally differentiated effector memory CD45RA+ cells excluded. A single count supports this clone.

The TCR originated in a man aged 18 to 30 in good health. The V gene is TRBV27, the J gene TRBJ2-7; the D is unclear. The sequenced sample was naive CD8+ T cells sorted from blood. CDR3 bases: TGTGCCAGCAGTTTGGCCGACTCAAGATCCTACGAGCAGTACTTC. As protein: CASSLADSRSYEQYF.